This T cell receptor (beta chain) was recorded in a study of blood T cell repertoires in COVID-19. Study at large: From T cells, B-cell-depleted T cells, or PBMCs came the material, which was cDNA or gDNA.

Between the trimmed V and J ends, which lost 2 bases and 9 bases, there was a span of 14 bases. The CDR3 runs to 14 residues. Germline CDR1 is MNHEY and CDR2 is SMNVEV (reference sequence). Repertoires were generated with immunoSEQ multiplex PCR, while TCRdb's copy carries only in-frame clones and drops some. The sample consists of approximately 180,000 clones, over 65% of them appearing once. During active infection, Seattle patients enrolled and were then monitored through disease. The chain employs TRBV27 and TRBJ2-1; TRBD2 is a possible D gene (5 bases). The material sequenced was peripheral blood. The clonotype comes from a person aged 70 to 85 with COVID-19, enrolled during active disease. CDR3 sequence reads: CASSLTRVGREQFF. The CDR3 DNA sequence: TGTGCCAGCAGTTTAACGCGGGTAGGACGTGAGCAGTTCTTC.